Shown below are 18 T cell receptor beta chains from a single sample sequenced in a study of blood T cell repertoires in COVID-19. Generated by immunoSEQ multiplex PCR, the TCRdb table keeps only in-frame clones and is missing some. Here the sample spans about 210,000 clones, 65% to 90% being singletons. Sequences were obtained from PBMCs or T cells enriched from blood (not recorded which). All receptors come from a woman aged 40 to 49 with acute COVID-19.

In its sample, this clone was seen once. The V call is TRBV28, the J call TRBJ1-5; tentatively, D is TRBD1 (6 bases). Trimming left V 5 bases short and J 4 bases short, with 15 bases between. The CDR3 has 15 amino acids. The germline gives CDR1 MDHEN, CDR2 SYDVKM. CDR3 nucleotides: TGTGCCAGCAGTCATGGGGGAACAGGGAATCAGCCCCAGCATTTT. Amino acids: CASSHGGTGNQPQHF. The whole variable domain, filled in from reference TRBV28 and TRBJ1-5, reads DVKVTQSSRYLVKRTGEKVFLECVQDMDHENMFWYRQDPGLGLRLIYFSYDVKMKEKGDIPEGYSVSREKKERFSLILESASTNQTSMYLCASSHGGTGNQPQHFGDGTRLSIL.

This chain connects TRBV27 to TRBJ1-4; 9 bases line up with TRBD1. Looked up from germline, CDR1 is MNHEY and CDR2 is SMNVEV (reference sequence). J gave up 1 base and V 6 bases, and 6 bases lay outside the gene matches. The CDR3 is 16 amino acids. The CDR3 DNA follows: TGTGCCAGCAGACCTAACAGGGGGCGAACTAATGAAAAACTGTTTTTT. Its translation: CASRPNRGRTNEKLFF.

The chain joins TRBV28 to TRBJ1-4; 9 bases are shared with TRBD1. Germline V gives CDR1 MDHEN, CDR2 SYDVKM. The CDR3 totals 15 residues. Trimming cost V 6 bases and J 8 bases; bases outside gene matches: 10. CDR3: CASSSRQGEREKLFF. The CDR3 DNA reads TGTGCCAGCAGCTCCCGACAGGGGGAACGAGAAAAACTGTTTTTT.

J is TRBJ2-7 and V is TRBV27; TRBD1 matches at 8 bases. The CDR3 is made up of 14 amino acids. V was pared by 5 bases and J by 0 bases, with 3 bases of the junction left unmatched. Germline V gives CDR1 MNHEY, CDR2 SMNVEV (reference sequence). This chain's CDR3 is CASSHRGNSYEQYF. The CDR3 DNA sequence: TGTGCCAGCAGTCACAGGGGGAACTCCTACGAGCAGTACTTC.

This chain connects TRBV28 to TRBJ1-1; perhaps TRBD1 as D (5 bases). The CDR3 is made up of 15 amino acids. Germline V gives CDR1 MDHEN, CDR2 SYDVKM. V was shortened by 6 bases and J by 1 base, with 15 bases between the two germline ends. CDR3 residues: CASSGTGGGNTEAFF. The CDR3 DNA is TGTGCCAGCAGCGGGACGGGGGGAGGGAACACTGAAGCTTTCTTT.

The rearrangement links TRBV29-1 to TRBJ1-1; no clear D gene. In germline, CDR1 is SQVTM, CDR2 ANQGSEA. This CDR3 contains 12 residues. The V end was cut by 6 bases, the J end by 4 bases, with 12 bases between. The CDR3 coding sequence is TGCAGCGTAGTGCCCGGGAGCACTGAAGCTTTCTTT. Its translation is CSVVPGSTEAFF. Filled out from reference TRBV29-1 and TRBJ1-1, the complete variable domain reads SAVISQKPSRDICQRGTSLTIQCQVDSQVTMMFWYRQQPGQSLTLIATANQGSEATYESGFVIDKFPISRPNLTFSTLTVSNMSPEDSSIYLCSVVPGSTEAFFGQGTRLTVV.

This rearrangement joins TRBV5-1 to TRBJ1-2, with D possibly TRBD1 on 6 matching bases. Germline values: CDR1 SGHRS, CDR2 YFSETQ. The CDR3 consists of 14 residues. Trimming took 0 bases from V and 8 from J, leaving 14 bases between them. The CDR3 loop is CASSLGETGGGYTF. The CDR3 DNA follows: TGCGCCAGCAGCTTGGGGGAGACAGGTGGAGGCTACACCTTC.

This clone was recorded a few times. The V and J genes are TRBV19 and TRBJ1-5; tentatively, D is TRBD1 (6 bases). The CDR3 is made up of 14 amino acids. CDR1 is LNHDA and CDR2 is SQIVND in the germline V gene (reference sequence). The V end was cut by 5 bases, the J end by 3 bases, with 11 bases between. CDR3 sequence (DNA): TGTGCCAGTAGTGCGCGGACAGACAATCAGCCCCAGCATTTT. Its translation: CASSARTDNQPQHF.

The V and J genes are TRBV29-1 and TRBJ2-1; D gene unclear. The CDR3 runs to 14 residues. Germline values: CDR1 SQVTM, CDR2 ANQGSEA. V was trimmed by 1 base and J by 4 bases, leaving 11 bases between them. The CDR3 DNA reads as TGCAGCGTTGAAGGGCGGCTGCCTTACAATGAGCAGTTCTTC. It specifies CSVEGRLPYNEQFF.

The genes are TRBV2 and TRBJ2-7; D gene ambiguous. Trimming took off 8 bases at V and 2 bases at J, with 10 bases between the two ends. CDR1 and CDR2 (germline): SNHLY, FYNNEI. CDR3 length: 12 residues. In DNA, the CDR3 is TGTGCCAGCGGAGATCGCACCTACGAGCAGTACTTC. Residues: CASGDRTYEQYF.

CDR3 loop: CATTDRSSYEQYF. CDR3 coding DNA: TGTGCCACAACGGACAGGAGCTCCTACGAGCAGTACTTC. The chain employs TRBV10-3 and TRBJ2-7; TRBD1 agrees at 7 bases. V was clipped by 10 bases and J by 0 bases; unmatched bases: 6. The germline V gene has CDR1 ENHRY and CDR2 SYGVKD. CDR3 size: 13 residues.

Note on this clone: Other DNA sequences from this sample encode an identical CDR3 as well. The chain recombines TRBV3-1 (or the pseudogene TRBV3-2) with TRBJ2-2; perhaps TRBD2 as D (6 bases). The CDR3 has 15 residues. The germline V gene has CDR1 LGHDT and CDR2 YNNKEL (reference sequence). V dropped 1 base and J dropped 1 base, with 7 bases sitting between them. In nucleotides, the CDR3 is TGTGCCAGCAGCCAAGGCGGGATGAACACCGGGGAGCTGTTTTTT. Protein product: CASSQGGMNTGELFF.

This chain's CDR3 is CATSGRGGYGYTF. In nucleotides, the CDR3 is TGTGCCACCAGTGGCAGGGGTGGATATGGCTACACCTTC. The chain uses TRBV24-1 and TRBJ1-2; D possibly corresponds to TRBD1 (6 bases). V lost 5 bases to trimming and J lost 5 bases, with 11 bases between them. Germline loops: CDR1 KGHDR, CDR2 SFDVKD. The CDR3 loop spans 13 amino acids.

Points on this clone: Other DNA sequences in this sample translate to the same CDR3. The chain is built from TRBV7-2 and TRBJ2-5, with D maybe TRBD2 (5 bases). Per the germline V gene, CDR1 is SGHTA and CDR2 is FQGNSA. CDR3 size: 13 residues. The germline V and J ends were trimmed by 1 base and 2 bases, with 5 bases remaining between them. CDR3 sequence: CASSLGLQETQYF. CDR3 nucleotide sequence: TGTGCCAGCAGCTTAGGACTACAAGAGACCCAGTACTTC.

This chain uses TRBV18 with TRBJ1-2, with D unresolved. Germline loops: CDR1 KGHSH, CDR2 LQKENI. The CDR3 totals 13 residues. V dropped 3 bases and J dropped 3 bases, with 8 bases sitting between them. CDR3 DNA: TGTGCCAGCTCACCTGGGGAGCACTATGGCTACACCTTC. Protein: CASSPGEHYGYTF.

The rearrangement links TRBV19 to TRBJ2-1; 8 bases are a match to TRBD2. Germline V gene lookup returns CDR1 LNHDA and CDR2 SQIVND (reference sequence). There are 16 residues in the CDR3. The trim removed 3 bases at V and 2 bases at J, leaving 6 bases unmatched. The CDR3 DNA follows: TGTGCCAGTAGTATCCAAGCGGGAGCCCCCTACAATGAGCAGTTCTTC. This encodes CASSIQAGAPYNEQFF.

The chain carries TRBV7-2 and TRBJ2-5, with 7 bases matching TRBD1. The CDR3 is 14 amino acids. Germline CDR1 is SGHTA and CDR2 is FQGNSA. V dropped 3 bases and J dropped 3; count of bases not matched to a gene: 4. The chain's CDR3 is CASSFDRVKETQYF. CDR3 sequence (DNA): TGTGCCAGCAGCTTCGACAGGGTAAAAGAGACCCAGTACTTC.

The rearrangement joins TRBV7-8 to TRBJ1-1; D is undetermined. Deletions cut 5 bases from V and 3 bases from J, with 16 bases between. Germline CDR1 is SGHVS and CDR2 is FQNEAQ. The length of the CDR3 is 15 residues. Written as DNA, the CDR3 is TGTGCCAGCAGCCCTCTTGCTGACGGGTACACTGAAGCTTTCTTT. Translated: CASSPLADGYTEAFF.